The 22 T cell receptor beta chains below come from one sample, sequenced in a study of blood T cell repertoires in COVID-19. This table comes from immunoSEQ multiplex PCR, and its TCRdb copy is limited to in-frame clones, with some not included. The sample consists of approximately 250,000 clones, more than 85% of them appearing once. Sequenced material: peripheral blood. The receptors here all came from a woman aged 55-69 years with COVID-19, enrolled during active disease.

The V gene is TRBV6-6, the J gene TRBJ1-6, with 7 positions matching TRBD1. CDR3 length equals 14 residues. V was pared by 5 bases and J by 10 bases, with 8 bases of the junction left unmatched. Germline V gives CDR1 MNHNY, CDR2 SVGAGI (reference sequence). CDR3 coding DNA: TGTGCCAGCAGTCAGACAGGGTGGGGATCACCCCTCCACTTT. Translation: CASSQTGWGSPLHF.

This chain links TRBV6-1 with TRBJ2-1, with 8 bases aligning to TRBD1. There are 16 residues in the CDR3. V was clipped by 0 bases and J by 7 bases; unmatched bases: 8. The V gene's germline CDR1 is MNHNS and CDR2 SASEGT. CDR3 in amino acids: CASSEAFGTGMNEQFF. As DNA, the CDR3 is TGTGCCAGCAGTGAAGCGTTTGGGACAGGTATGAATGAGCAGTTCTTC.

This rearrangement joins TRBV2 to TRBJ2-5; TRBD2 matches 9 bases. V was clipped by 5 bases and J by 5 bases; unmatched bases: 9. Germline CDR1 and CDR2: SNHLY and FYNNEI. The CDR3 totals 15 residues. The CDR3 loop reads CASSTSGRLSETQYF. The CDR3 DNA is TGTGCCAGCAGTACAAGCGGGAGGCTAAGCGAGACCCAGTACTTC.

Of note for this clone: This CDR3 is also generated by other DNA sequences in the sample. The V and J genes are TRBV5-1 and TRBJ1-6, with 8 positions matching TRBD1. Germline V gene data show CDR1 as SGHRS and CDR2 as YFSETQ. The CDR3 contains 13 residues. With 2 bases clipped from V and 9 bases from J, the junction kept 1 base outside the gene matches. CDR3 nucleotides: TGCGCCAGCAGCTTCGGACAGGGTTCACCCCTCCACTTT. It specifies CASSFGQGSPLHF.

This chain links TRBV7-2 with TRBJ1-2, with D hard to call. V was cut by 1 base and J by 4 bases, with 10 bases left in between. This CDR3 has 14 residues. The germline CDR1 and CDR2 sequences are SGHTA and FQGNSA. The CDR3 spells CASSLDRETYGYTF. In DNA, the CDR3 is TGTGCCAGCAGCTTAGATCGGGAGACCTATGGCTACACCTTC.

This chain uses TRBV25-1 with TRBJ1-1; D might be TRBD1 (5 bases). The CDR3 has 12 residues. The V gene lost 7 bases and the J gene lost 6 bases, with 12 bases spanning the gap. Per the germline V gene, CDR1 is MGHDK and CDR2 is SYGVNS. DNA for the CDR3: TGTGCCAGCACCCGCGGGGGGGCTGAAGCTTTCTTT. Translated, it gives CASTRGGAEAFF.

This clone was picked up one time. The chain recombines TRBV27 with TRBJ2-3; 8 positions match TRBD2. Germline V CDR1 and CDR2: MNHEY, SMNVEV (reference sequence). Trimming cost V 7 bases and J 6 bases; bases outside gene matches: 9. The CDR3 has 14 amino acids. The CDR3 coding sequence is TGTGCCAGCACCCACGGGGGGGGCAGGGATACGCAGTATTTT. Amino acid sequence: CASTHGGGRDTQYF.

The chain uses TRBV4-1 and TRBJ1-5, with D perhaps TRBD1 (6 bases). This CDR3 comprises 17 residues. V gave up 4 bases and J gave up 4 bases, with 20 bases separating them. Germline values: CDR1 MGHRA, CDR2 YSYEKL. CDR3 nucleotide sequence: TGCGCCAGCAGCCCAAACCCGGGACATAAGTTGAATCAGCCCCAGCATTTT. Translation gives CASSPNPGHKLNQPQHF.

This chain connects TRBV19 to TRBJ2-6; the D gene is possibly TRBD1 (5 bases). Between the trimmed V and J ends, which lost 7 bases and 2 bases, there was a span of 12 bases. Germline V lookup: CDR1 LNHDA, CDR2 SQIVND (reference sequence). The CDR3 has 15 amino acids. The CDR3 DNA reads TGTGCCAGTACCCTCCTGGGGCCTGGGGCCAACGTCCTGACTTTC. Translation: CASTLLGPGANVLTF.

The V and J genes are TRBV5-1 and TRBJ2-3; D possibly corresponds to TRBD1 (8 bases). Trimming cost V 5 bases and J 6 bases, with 19 bases left between them. Germline loops: CDR1 SGHRS, CDR2 YFSETQ. The CDR3 is 15 amino acids. CDR3 coding DNA: TGCGCCAGCAGAAAAGCGGGGACAGGTGGGGATACGCAGTATTTT. Its translation: CASRKAGTGGDTQYF.

V usage is TRBV28 and J usage is TRBJ2-5; 11 bases fit TRBD2. Germline CDR1 MDHEN, CDR2 SYDVKM. V was pared by 3 bases and J by 6 bases, with 15 bases of the junction left unmatched. This CDR3 contains 18 residues. In DNA, the CDR3 is TGTGCCAGCAGTTTGACTAGCGGGATCGGTTCCAATCGAAAGACCCAGTACTTC. It encodes CASSLTSGIGSNRKTQYF.

This clone was counted once. The V call is TRBV14, the J call TRBJ2-7; TRBD2 aligns across 8 bases. Trimming cost V 4 bases and J 6 bases; bases outside gene matches: 8. The CDR3 runs 14 residues. Germline V gives CDR1 SGHDN, CDR2 FVKESK. CDR3 sequence (DNA): TGTGCCAGCAGCCCTCTAGTAGCGGGATTCGAGCAGTACTTC. Its protein product is CASSPLVAGFEQYF.

The rearrangement links TRBV11-3 to TRBJ2-3, with 10 bases lining up with TRBD2. Germline trimming cut 4 bases from V and 2 bases from J; bases unmatched to any gene: 3. This CDR3 spans 15 amino acids. Germline V lookup: CDR1 SGHNT, CDR2 YENEEA. As DNA, the CDR3 is TGTGCCAGCAGCTCGGGGACTAGCGACACAGATACGCAGTATTTT. Translation: CASSSGTSDTDTQYF.

The table lists this clone with a count of one. The chain joins TRBV7-3 to TRBJ2-2; 12 bases align to TRBD2. CDR3 length equals 17 residues. Germline trimming cut 2 bases from V and 8 bases from J; bases unmatched to any gene: 9. Per the germline V gene, CDR1 is SGHTA and CDR2 is FQGTGA. The CDR3 coding sequence is TGTGCCAGCAGCTTACTAGCGGGAGGGCCATCGTCGGGGGAGCTGTTTTTT. Translating it yields CASSLLAGGPSSGELFF.

The sample holds one count of this clone. V gene TRBV30 combines with J gene TRBJ1-4; 11 nucleotides align to TRBD1. Germline V lookup: CDR1 GTSNPN, CDR2 SVGIG (reference sequence). The CDR3 extends over 15 amino acids. J was trimmed by 8 bases and V by 1 base; bases with no gene match: 6. CDR3 in amino acids: CAWSARTGGGEKLFF. In DNA form, the CDR3 reads TGTGCCTGGAGTGCCCGGACAGGGGGCGGAGAAAAACTGTTTTTT. Full variable domain (remainder filled in from reference TRBV30 and TRBJ1-4): SQTIHQWPATLVQPVGSPLSLECTVEGTSNPNLYWYRQAAGRGLQLLFYSVGIGQISSEVPQNLSASRPQDRQFILSSKKLLLSDSGFYLCAWSARTGGGEKLFFGSGTQLSVL.

V gene TRBV28 combines with J gene TRBJ2-6; TRBD1 agrees at 7 bases. This CDR3 spans 15 amino acids. Per the germline V gene, CDR1 is MDHEN and CDR2 is SYDVKM. V trimming: 4 bases; J trimming: 5 bases; junction bases outside the gene matches: 5. The CDR3 coding sequence is TGTGCCAGCAGTTACAGGGGTTCGTGGGCCAACGTCCTGACTTTC. It yields the protein CASSYRGSWANVLTF.

This clone was observed once. This chain joins TRBV24-1 and TRBJ2-3; D is unclear. Germline V lookup: CDR1 KGHDR, CDR2 SFDVKD. The CDR3 spans 13 residues. The germline V and J ends were trimmed by 4 bases and 6 bases, with 10 bases remaining between them. The CDR3 protein is CATSDPISDTQYF. In DNA form, the CDR3 reads TGTGCCACCAGTGACCCGATAAGCGATACGCAGTATTTT.

The chain links TRBV19 to TRBJ2-7, with 8 bases lining up with TRBD2. This CDR3 region has 14 residues. V was pared by 5 bases and J by 4 bases, with 7 bases of the junction left unmatched. In germline, CDR1 is LNHDA, CDR2 SQIVND (reference sequence). CDR3 residues: CASSVGGRHYEQYF. CDR3 bases: TGTGCCAGTAGTGTAGGCGGGAGGCATTACGAGCAGTACTTC.

The chain is built from TRBV11-3 and TRBJ2-3; 7 bases agree with TRBD1. This CDR3 is 13 amino acids long. With V trimmed by 5 bases and J by 8 bases, 7 bases remained unmatched. CDR1 and CDR2 from the germline V gene are SGHNT and YENEEA. The CDR3 nucleotides read TGTGCCAGCAGCGTCCGACAGGGCGCTACGCAGTATTTT. Translating gives CASSVRQGATQYF. The variable domain in full, completed from reference TRBV11-3 and TRBJ2-3, reads EAGVVQSPRYKIIEKKQPVAFWCNPISGHNTLYWYLQNLGQGPELLIRYENEEAVDDSQLPKDRFSAERLKGVDSTLKIQPAELGDSAVYLCASSVRQGATQYFGPGTRLTVL.

This sequence joins TRBV28 and TRBJ2-3; D gene uncertain. Per germline, CDR1 MDHEN and CDR2 SYDVKM. Trimming took 3 bases from V and 0 from J, leaving 10 bases between them. The CDR3 extends over 15 amino acids. CDR3 nucleotide sequence: TGTGCCAGCAGTTTTGGCCGTCCCAGCACAGATACGCAGTATTTT. The encoded protein is CASSFGRPSTDTQYF.

The chain combines TRBV28 with TRBJ2-2, with TRBD2 as a possible D gene (5 bases). The germline gives CDR1 MDHEN, CDR2 SYDVKM. The V and J ends lost 1 base and 0 bases respectively, with 18 bases between them. The CDR3 has 19 amino acids. The CDR3 nucleotides are TGTGCCAGCAGTTTATTCGGGAACAGCCTGAACGCGAACACCGGGGAGCTGTTTTTT. Its translation: CASSLFGNSLNANTGELFF.

The J gene is TRBJ2-7, the V gene TRBV5-4, with a weak D call TRBD2 (7 bases). This CDR3 comprises 17 residues. CDR1 and CDR2 (germline): SGHNT, YYREEE (reference sequence). The ends were cut back, 0 bases at V and 2 bases at J, with 18 bases in the middle. CDR3 sequence (DNA): TGTGCCAGCAGCTTGGCCTCAGGGGCTAGCGGTGCCTACGAGCAGTACTTC. Translating it yields CASSLASGASGAYEQYF.